These 22 T cell receptor beta chains were all obtained from the same sample, sequenced in a study of cytomegalovirus exposure and HLA in healthy donors. Clones were read by immunoSEQ multiplex PCR, and TCRdb kept only the in-frame ones, dropping some. This sample yields fewer than 100,000 clones, of which roughly 94% are seen a single time; approximately 3.5% belongs to the top ten. Input material: PBMCs. These receptors were taken from a young woman in good health and CMV-seropositive.

The CDR3 DNA reads as TGTGCCAGCAGGGGAGACTATGGCTACACCTTC. Translated: CASRGDYGYTF. The V call is TRBV19, the J call TRBJ1-2; weak D call: TRBD1 (6 bases). The CDR3 sequence is 11 residues long. CDR1 is LNHDA and CDR2 is SQIVND in the germline V gene (reference sequence). Trimming removed 9 bases at V and 3 bases at J, with 8 bases between.

This chain joins TRBV5-1 and TRBJ1-2, with 9 bases aligning to TRBD1. Germline V gene data show CDR1 as SGHRS and CDR2 as YFSETQ. V gave up 2 bases and J gave up 1 base; unmatched junction bases: 9. The CDR3 is 17 amino acids. CDR3 in amino acids: CASSFPKDRGVNYGYTF. In DNA form, the CDR3 reads TGCGCCAGCAGCTTTCCTAAGGACAGGGGCGTTAACTATGGCTACACCTTC.

The J gene is TRBJ2-3, the V gene TRBV6-5; 7 nucleotides agree with TRBD2. Germline values: CDR1 MNHEY, CDR2 SVGAGI. V dropped 5 bases and J dropped 3; count of bases not matched to a gene: 5. The CDR3 extends over 14 amino acids. CDR3: CASSQGGATDTQYF. The CDR3 coding sequence is TGTGCCAGCAGTCAGGGAGGGGCTACAGATACGCAGTATTTT.

The chain combines TRBV11-2 with TRBJ1-1; D is unresolved. Germline V gene sequence: CDR1 SGHAT, CDR2 FQNNGV. This CDR3 has 13 residues. V shed 2 bases and J shed 5 bases, with 9 bases lying between them. The CDR3 region has the DNA TGTGCCAGCAGCTTACCTTCCGGGACTGAAGCTTTCTTT. Translating it yields CASSLPSGTEAFF.

This CDR3 reads CASGRTGGLQETQYF. CDR3 DNA sequence: TGTGCCAGCGGCCGGACAGGGGGCCTCCAAGAGACCCAGTACTTC. The rearrangement links TRBV5-5 to TRBJ2-5, with 11 bases aligning to TRBD1. The V and J ends lost 7 bases and 1 base, in that order; junction bases with no gene match: 6. Germline loops: CDR1 SGHKS, CDR2 YYEKEE (reference sequence). This CDR3 is 15 amino acids long.

This rearrangement joins TRBV19 to TRBJ2-7, with a tentative D call TRBD1 (5 bases). The V gene's germline CDR1 is LNHDA and CDR2 SQIVND (reference sequence). The CDR3 consists of 15 residues. Trimming shortened V by 1 base and J by 2 bases, and 12 bases separated the two germline ends. CDR3 protein: CASSIGQQWPYEQYF. Written as DNA, the CDR3 is TGTGCCAGTAGTATAGGACAGCAGTGGCCCTACGAGCAGTACTTC.

The chain has TRBV9 and TRBJ1-2, with D tentatively TRBD1 (5 bases). CDR3 size: 14 residues. Trimming took off 0 bases at V and 8 bases at J, with 14 bases between the two ends. Germline CDR1 reads SGDLS; CDR2 reads YYNGEE. This chain's CDR3 is CASSVATGVWGYTF. The CDR3 DNA reads as TGTGCCAGCAGCGTAGCTACGGGGGTATGGGGCTACACCTTC.

V is TRBV6-1 and J is TRBJ2-1; a possible D gene is TRBD2 (5 bases). The CDR3 has 18 amino acids. V was cut by 2 bases and J by 4 bases, with 21 bases left in between. Germline V gene data show CDR1 as MNHNS and CDR2 as SASEGT. This CDR3 is CASSEFLDRDDFYNEQFF. The CDR3 nucleotides are TGTGCCAGCAGTGAATTCCTAGACCGGGATGACTTTTACAATGAGCAGTTCTTC.

The genes are TRBV29-1 and TRBJ1-1; 9 positions match TRBD1. The CDR3 spans 14 residues. The V gene end was trimmed by 8 bases and the J gene end by 1 base; junction bases not matched to a gene: 8. Germline loops: CDR1 SQVTM, CDR2 ANQGSEA. CDR3 DNA sequence: TGCAGCACAGGGGGCGTGGGTGCGAACACTGAAGCTTTCTTT. The encoded protein is CSTGGVGANTEAFF.

The chain recombines TRBV28 with TRBJ1-3; TRBD1 agrees at 9 bases. Germline CDR1 reads MDHEN; CDR2 reads SYDVKM. J lost 8 bases, V lost 4 bases, and 6 bases had no gene match. The CDR3 is 14 amino acids. The CDR3 sequence is CASSSPDRGDTIYF. As DNA, the CDR3 is TGTGCCAGCAGTTCCCCGGACAGGGGCGACACCATATATTTT.

CDR3 DNA: TGTGCCAGCAGTTTACAGGGGGTTGACACTGAAGCTTTCTTT. The encoded protein is CASSLQGVDTEAFF. The chain has TRBV6-1 and TRBJ1-1, with 8 positions matching TRBD1. The CDR3 has 14 amino acids. After removal of 5 bases from V and 3 bases from J, the junction contained 5 bases not matched to a gene. Germline V gene sequence: CDR1 MNHNS, CDR2 SASEGT.

The V gene is TRBV6-5, the J gene TRBJ2-4; 8 bases align to TRBD1. CDR3 length: 14 residues. V gave up 0 bases and J gave up 9 bases; unmatched junction bases: 4. Germline loops: CDR1 MNHEY, CDR2 SVGAGI. The CDR3 reads CASSYSTQGAIQYF. The DNA for the CDR3 is TGTGCCAGCAGTTACTCGACCCAGGGGGCCATTCAGTACTTC.

The CDR3 loop is CASSIRDKPNIQYF. The DNA of the CDR3 is TGTGCCAGTAGTATTAGAGACAAGCCAAACATTCAGTACTTC. This chain joins TRBV19 and TRBJ2-4; the D is unclear. The CDR3 contains 14 residues. Germline V CDR1 and CDR2: LNHDA, SQIVND (reference sequence). V lost 3 bases to trimming and J lost 6 bases, with 12 bases between them.

The chain is built from TRBV7-2 and TRBJ1-1; the D gene is possibly TRBD1 (6 bases). The V gene lost 2 bases and the J gene lost 3 bases, with 13 bases spanning the gap. The length of the CDR3 is 15 residues. CDR1 and CDR2 from the germline V gene are SGHTA and FQGNSA. CDR3: CASSLSPGADTEAFF. CDR3 DNA sequence: TGTGCCAGCAGCTTATCACCAGGGGCGGACACTGAAGCTTTCTTT.

This chain joins TRBV11-2 and TRBJ2-5, with unresolved D. The V gene lost 3 bases and the J gene lost 3 bases, with 8 bases spanning the gap. Germline-derived CDR1 and CDR2 are SGHAT and FQNNGV. This CDR3 is 13 amino acids long. CDR3 coding DNA: TGTGCCAGCAGCTTGTGGGCAGAAGAGACCCAGTACTTC. Protein: CASSLWAEETQYF.

V gene TRBV7-8 combines with J gene TRBJ1-2; TRBD1 matches at 11 bases. The CDR3 spans 17 residues. Germline V gene data show CDR1 as SGHVS and CDR2 as FQNEAQ. V dropped 2 bases and J dropped 7; count of bases not matched to a gene: 12. The CDR3 region has the DNA TGTGCCAGCAGCTTAACAGTGAGCGGACAGGGGGCTAGTGGCTACACCTTC. Amino acids: CASSLTVSGQGASGYTF.

The rearrangement links TRBV19 to TRBJ1-1; TRBD1 agrees at 9 bases. The J segment lost 1 base and the V segment lost 4 bases, leaving 7 bases of the junction unmatched. Germline CDR1 LNHDA, CDR2 SQIVND (reference sequence). The CDR3 has 16 amino acids. CDR3 amino acids: CASSSRQGGWNTEAFF. Here the CDR3 DNA reads TGTGCCAGTAGTAGCAGACAGGGGGGATGGAACACTGAAGCTTTCTTT. Looking up the rest from reference TRBV19 and TRBJ1-1 gives the full variable domain: DGGITQSPKYLFRKEGQNVTLSCEQNLNHDAMYWYRQDPGQGLRLIYYSQIVNDFQKGDIAEGYSVSREKKESFPLTVTSAQKNPTAFYLCASSSRQGGWNTEAFFGQGTRLTVV.

This clone came up once. The rearrangement links TRBV27 to TRBJ2-1; the match to TRBD2 covers 10 bases. V shed 5 bases and J 4 bases; nucleotides not matched to a gene: 2. Germline values: CDR1 MNHEY, CDR2 SMNVEV (reference sequence). CDR3 length equals 14 residues. The CDR3 region has the DNA TGTGCCAGCAGTGGACTAGCGGCGTACAATGAGCAGTTCTTC. Its protein product is CASSGLAAYNEQFF.

The CDR3 sequence: CASSLIGRANEQFF. In DNA, the CDR3 is TGTGCCAGCAGCTTAATTGGGCGGGCCAATGAGCAGTTCTTC. The genes are TRBV7-3 and TRBJ2-1; D is perhaps TRBD2 (5 bases). Trimming left V 1 base short and J 6 bases short, with 10 bases between. Per germline, CDR1 SGHTA and CDR2 FQGTGA. CDR3 length: 14 residues. Full variable domain (outside the CDR3, taken from reference TRBV7-3 and TRBJ2-1): GAGVSQTPSNKVTEKGKYVELRCDPISGHTALYWYRQSLGQGPEFLIYFQGTGAADDSGLPNDRFFAVRPEGSVSTLKIQRTERGDSAVYLCASSLIGRANEQFFGPGTRLTVL.

CDR3 nucleotide sequence: TGTGCCAGCAGTGTGACAGAGTATGGCTACACCTTC. Protein: CASSVTEYGYTF. This sequence joins TRBV4-2 and TRBJ1-2, with D perhaps TRBD1 (5 bases). Trimming took 6 bases from V and 5 from J, leaving 10 bases between them. CDR1 is LGHNA and CDR2 is YNFKEQ in the germline V gene. The CDR3 consists of 12 residues.

The genes are TRBV5-8 and TRBJ2-7; TRBD1 agrees at 10 bases. V was pared by 1 base and J by 2 bases, with 3 bases of the junction left unmatched. The CDR3 is 15 amino acids. In germline, CDR1 is SGHTS, CDR2 YDEGEE. In DNA form, the CDR3 reads TGTGCCAGCAGCTTGAGACAGGGGGCGACCTACGAGCAGTACTTC. The encoded protein is CASSLRQGATYEQYF.

The gene calls are TRBV7-9 and TRBJ1-2; TRBD1 matches 8 bases. The germline CDR1 and CDR2 sequences are SEHNR and FQNEAQ (reference sequence). This CDR3 contains 14 residues. V lost 4 bases, J lost 8 bases, and 9 bases stayed unmatched. In nucleotides, the CDR3 is TGTGCCAGCAGCTCCACGGGGACAGGAGGAGGCTACACCTTC. Its protein is CASSSTGTGGGYTF.